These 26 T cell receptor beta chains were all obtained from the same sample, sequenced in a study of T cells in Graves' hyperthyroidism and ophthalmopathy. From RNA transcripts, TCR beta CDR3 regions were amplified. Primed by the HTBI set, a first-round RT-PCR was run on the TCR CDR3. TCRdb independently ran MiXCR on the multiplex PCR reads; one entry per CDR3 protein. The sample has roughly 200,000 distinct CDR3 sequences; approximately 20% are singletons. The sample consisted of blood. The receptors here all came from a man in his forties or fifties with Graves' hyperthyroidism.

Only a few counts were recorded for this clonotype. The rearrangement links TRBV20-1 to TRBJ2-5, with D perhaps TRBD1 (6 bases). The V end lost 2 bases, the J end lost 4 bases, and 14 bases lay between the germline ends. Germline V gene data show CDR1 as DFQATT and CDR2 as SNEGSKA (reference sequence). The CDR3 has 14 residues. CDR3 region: CSARPRDNRETQYF. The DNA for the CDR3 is TGCAGTGCTAGACCCCGGGACAACCGAGAGACCCAGTACTTC.

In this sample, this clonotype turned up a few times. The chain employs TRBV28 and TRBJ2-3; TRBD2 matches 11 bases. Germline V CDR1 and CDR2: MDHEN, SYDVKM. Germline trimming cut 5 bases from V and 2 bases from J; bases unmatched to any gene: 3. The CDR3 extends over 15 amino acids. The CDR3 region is CASSGGLAATDTQYF. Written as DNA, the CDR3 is TGTGCCAGCAGTGGGGGACTAGCGGCCACAGATACGCAGTATTTT.

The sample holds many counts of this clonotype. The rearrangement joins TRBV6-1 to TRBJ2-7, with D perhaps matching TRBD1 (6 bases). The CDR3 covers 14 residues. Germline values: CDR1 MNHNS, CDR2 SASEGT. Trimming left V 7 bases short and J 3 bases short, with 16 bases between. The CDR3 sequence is CASKRQARGYEQYF. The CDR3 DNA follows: TGTGCCAGCAAAAGACAGGCGAGGGGCTACGAGCAGTACTTC.

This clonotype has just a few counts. The CDR3, as DNA: TGCGCCAGCAGCGGAGTGGGGGGAAGGCAAGAGACCCAGTACTTC. Its protein is CASSGVGGRQETQYF. V and J are TRBV5-1 and TRBJ2-5; the D gene is possibly TRBD2 (6 bases). V lost 4 bases to trimming and J lost 2 bases, with 15 bases between them. CDR1 is SGHRS, CDR2 YFSETQ, per germline. The CDR3 sequence is 15 residues long. Together with reference TRBV5-1 and TRBJ2-5, the CDR3 gives the full variable domain: KAGVTQTPRYLIKTRGQQVTLSCSPISGHRSVSWYQQTPGQGLQFLFEYFSETQRNKGNFPGRFSGRQFSNSRSEMNVSTLELGDSALYLCASSGVGGRQETQYFGPGTRLLVL.

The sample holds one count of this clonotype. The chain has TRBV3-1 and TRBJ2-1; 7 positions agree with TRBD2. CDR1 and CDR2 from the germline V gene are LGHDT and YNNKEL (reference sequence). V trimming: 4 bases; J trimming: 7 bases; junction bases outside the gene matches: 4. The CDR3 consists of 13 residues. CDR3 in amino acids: CASSPHGGNEQFF. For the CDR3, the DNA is TGTGCCAGCAGCCCTCACGGGGGGAATGAGCAGTTCTTC.

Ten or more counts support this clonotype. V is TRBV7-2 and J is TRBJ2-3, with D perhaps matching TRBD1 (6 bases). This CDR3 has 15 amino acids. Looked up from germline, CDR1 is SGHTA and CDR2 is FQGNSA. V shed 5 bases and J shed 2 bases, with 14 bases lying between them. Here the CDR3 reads CASSMGAFNTDTQYF. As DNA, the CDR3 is TGTGCCAGCAGCATGGGGGCCTTCAACACAGATACGCAGTATTTT.

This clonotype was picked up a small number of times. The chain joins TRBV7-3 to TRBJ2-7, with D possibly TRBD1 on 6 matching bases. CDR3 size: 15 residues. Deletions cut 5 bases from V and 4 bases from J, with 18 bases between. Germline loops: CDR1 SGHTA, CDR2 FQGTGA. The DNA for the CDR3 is TGTGCCAGCAGCGCCCACAAGGGACATTTTTACGAGCAGTACTTC. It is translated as CASSAHKGHFYEQYF.

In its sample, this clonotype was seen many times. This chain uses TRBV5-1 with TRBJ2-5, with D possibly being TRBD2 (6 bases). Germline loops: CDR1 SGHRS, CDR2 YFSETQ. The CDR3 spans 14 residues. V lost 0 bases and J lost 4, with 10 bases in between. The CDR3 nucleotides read TGCGCCAGCAGCTTGGTGCGACTAGGAGAGACCCAGTACTTC. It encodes CASSLVRLGETQYF.

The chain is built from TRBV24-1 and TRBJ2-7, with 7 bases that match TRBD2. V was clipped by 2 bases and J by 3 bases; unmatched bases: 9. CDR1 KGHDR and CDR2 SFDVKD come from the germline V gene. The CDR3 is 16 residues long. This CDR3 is CATSDSSSGRLYEQYF. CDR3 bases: TGTGCCACCAGTGATTCGTCGTCCGGGAGGCTCTACGAGCAGTACTTC.

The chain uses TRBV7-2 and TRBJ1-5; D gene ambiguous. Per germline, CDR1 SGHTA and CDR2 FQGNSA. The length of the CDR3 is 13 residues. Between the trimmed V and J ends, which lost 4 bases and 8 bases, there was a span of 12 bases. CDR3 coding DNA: TGTGCCAGCAGCTCCCCGTTTGGGGAGCCCCAGCATTTT. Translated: CASSSPFGEPQHF.

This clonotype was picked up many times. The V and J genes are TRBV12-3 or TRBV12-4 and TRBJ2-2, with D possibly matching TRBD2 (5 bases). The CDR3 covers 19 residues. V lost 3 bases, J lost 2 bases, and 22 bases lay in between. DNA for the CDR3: TGTGCCAGCAGTTTGTCCCGAGGCCGAACGGACTTCAACACCGGGGAGCTGTTTTTT. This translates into CASSLSRGRTDFNTGELFF.

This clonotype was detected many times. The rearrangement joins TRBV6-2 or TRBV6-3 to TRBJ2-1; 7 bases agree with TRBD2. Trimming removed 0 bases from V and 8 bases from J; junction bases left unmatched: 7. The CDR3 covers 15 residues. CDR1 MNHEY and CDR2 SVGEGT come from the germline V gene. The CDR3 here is CASSYSTSGVDEQFF. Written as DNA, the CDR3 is TGTGCCAGCAGTTACTCGACCAGCGGGGTGGATGAGCAGTTCTTC.

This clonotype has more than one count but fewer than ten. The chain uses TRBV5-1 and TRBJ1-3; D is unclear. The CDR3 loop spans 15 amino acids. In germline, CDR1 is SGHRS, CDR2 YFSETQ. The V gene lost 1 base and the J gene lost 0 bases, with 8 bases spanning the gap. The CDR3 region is CASSLTVNSGNTIYF. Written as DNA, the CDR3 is TGCGCCAGCAGCTTGACCGTGAACTCTGGAAACACCATATATTTT.

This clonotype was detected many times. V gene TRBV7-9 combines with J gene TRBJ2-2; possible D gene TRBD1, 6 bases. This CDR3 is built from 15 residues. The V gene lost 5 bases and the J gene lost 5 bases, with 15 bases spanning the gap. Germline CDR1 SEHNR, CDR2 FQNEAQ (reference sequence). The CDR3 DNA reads TGTGCCAGCAGCCCAAAGTGGGGGCGAACCGGGGAGCTGTTTTTT. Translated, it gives CASSPKWGRTGELFF. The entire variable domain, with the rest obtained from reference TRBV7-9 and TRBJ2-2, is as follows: DTGVSQNPRHKITKRGQNVTFRCDPISEHNRLYWYRQTLGQGPEFLTYFQNEAQLEKSRLLSDRFSAERPKGSFSTLEIQRTEQGDSAMYLCASSPKWGRTGELFFGEGSRLTVL.

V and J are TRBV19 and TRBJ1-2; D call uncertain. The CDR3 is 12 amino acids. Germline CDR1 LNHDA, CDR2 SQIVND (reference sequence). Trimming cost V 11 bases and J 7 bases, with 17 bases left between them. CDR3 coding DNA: TGTGCCGGTAATGGTTTGGCGCGTGGCTACACCTTC. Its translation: CAGNGLARGYTF.

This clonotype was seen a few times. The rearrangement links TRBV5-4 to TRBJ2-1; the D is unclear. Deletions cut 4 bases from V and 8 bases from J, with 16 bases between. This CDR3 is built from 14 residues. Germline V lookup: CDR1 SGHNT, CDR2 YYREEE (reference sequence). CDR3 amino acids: CASSTPLPVDEQFF. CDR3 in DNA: TGTGCCAGCAGCACCCCCCTTCCAGTAGATGAGCAGTTCTTC.

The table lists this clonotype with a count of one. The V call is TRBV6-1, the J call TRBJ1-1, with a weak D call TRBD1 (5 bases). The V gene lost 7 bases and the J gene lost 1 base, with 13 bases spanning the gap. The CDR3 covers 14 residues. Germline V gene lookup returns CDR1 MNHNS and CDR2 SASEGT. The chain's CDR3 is CASTPGPTNTEAFF. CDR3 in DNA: TGTGCCAGCACCCCGGGACCTACGAACACTGAAGCTTTCTTT.

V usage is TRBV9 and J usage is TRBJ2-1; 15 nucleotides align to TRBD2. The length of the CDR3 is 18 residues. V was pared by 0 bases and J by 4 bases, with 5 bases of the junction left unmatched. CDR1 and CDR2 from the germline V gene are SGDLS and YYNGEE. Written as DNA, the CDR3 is TGTGCCAGCAGCGTAGGGACTAGCGGGGGGGCTGGGTACAATGAGCAGTTCTTC. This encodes CASSVGTSGGAGYNEQFF. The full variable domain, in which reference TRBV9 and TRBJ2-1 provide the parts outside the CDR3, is DSGVTQTPKHLITATGQRVTLRCSPRSGDLSVYWYQQSLDQGLQFLIQYYNGEERAKGNILERFSAQQFPDLHSELNLSSLELGDSALYFCASSVGTSGGAGYNEQFFGPGTRLTVL.

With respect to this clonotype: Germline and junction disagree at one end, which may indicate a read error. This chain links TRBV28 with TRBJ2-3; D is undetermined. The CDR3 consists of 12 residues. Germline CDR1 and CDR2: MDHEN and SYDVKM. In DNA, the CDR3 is TGTGCCAGCAGTTTACGCACAGATGCGCAGTATTTT. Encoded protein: CASSLRTDAQYF.

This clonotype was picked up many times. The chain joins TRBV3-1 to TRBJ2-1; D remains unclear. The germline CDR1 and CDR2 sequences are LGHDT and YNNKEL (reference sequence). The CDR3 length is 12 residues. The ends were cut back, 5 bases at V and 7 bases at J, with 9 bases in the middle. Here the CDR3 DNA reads TGTGCCAGCAGCTCCTCGCATAATGAGCAGTTCTTC. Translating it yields CASSSSHNEQFF.

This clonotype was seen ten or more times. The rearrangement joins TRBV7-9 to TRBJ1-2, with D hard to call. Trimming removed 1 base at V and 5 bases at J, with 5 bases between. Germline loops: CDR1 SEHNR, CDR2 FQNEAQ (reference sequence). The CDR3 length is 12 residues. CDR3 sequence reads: CASSLEQYGYTF. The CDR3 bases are TGTGCCAGCAGCTTAGAACAGTATGGCTACACCTTC.

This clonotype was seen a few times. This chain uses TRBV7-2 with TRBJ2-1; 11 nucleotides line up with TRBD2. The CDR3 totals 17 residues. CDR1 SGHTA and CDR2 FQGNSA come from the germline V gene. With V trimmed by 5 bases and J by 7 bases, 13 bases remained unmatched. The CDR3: CASSPSALAGGFNEQFF. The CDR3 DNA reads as TGTGCCAGCAGCCCGTCCGCTCTAGCGGGAGGATTTAATGAGCAGTTCTTC.

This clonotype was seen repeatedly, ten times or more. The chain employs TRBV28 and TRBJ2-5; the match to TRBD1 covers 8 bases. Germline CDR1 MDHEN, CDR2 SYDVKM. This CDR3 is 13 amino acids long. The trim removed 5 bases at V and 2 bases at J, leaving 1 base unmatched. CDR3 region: CASSGTGQETQYF. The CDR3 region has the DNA TGTGCCAGCAGTGGGACAGGACAAGAGACCCAGTACTTC.

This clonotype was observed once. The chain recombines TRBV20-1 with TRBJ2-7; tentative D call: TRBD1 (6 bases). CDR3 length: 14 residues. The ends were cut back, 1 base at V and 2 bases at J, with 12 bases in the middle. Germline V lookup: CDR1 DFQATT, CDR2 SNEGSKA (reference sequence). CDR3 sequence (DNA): TGCAGTGCTAGAGTGGGGCAGGGGACCTACGAGCAGTACTTC. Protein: CSARVGQGTYEQYF.

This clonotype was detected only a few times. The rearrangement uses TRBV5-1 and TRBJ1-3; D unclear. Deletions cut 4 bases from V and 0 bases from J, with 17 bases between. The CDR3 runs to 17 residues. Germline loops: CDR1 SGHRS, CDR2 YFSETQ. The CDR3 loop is CASSPLLRTASGNTIYF. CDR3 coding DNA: TGCGCCAGCAGCCCATTATTACGGACGGCCTCTGGAAACACCATATATTTT.

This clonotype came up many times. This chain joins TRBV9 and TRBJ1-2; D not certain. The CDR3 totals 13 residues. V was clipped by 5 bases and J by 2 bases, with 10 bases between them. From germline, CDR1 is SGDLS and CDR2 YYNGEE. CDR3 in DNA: TGTGCCAGCAGTTCTGGGGAGAACTATGGCTACACCTTC. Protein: CASSSGENYGYTF.